This T cell receptor (beta chain) was captured in a study of blood T cell repertoires in COVID-19. This CDR3 spans 14 amino acids. From germline, CDR1 is LNHNV and CDR2 YYDKDF (reference sequence). The V end was cut by 0 bases, the J end by 0 bases, with 5 bases between. TCRdb's copy holds only in-frame clones and misses some; the assay was immunoSEQ multiplex PCR. The table records about 110,000 clones, 65% to 80% of them present only once. The sample consisted of peripheral blood. This chain joins TRBV15 and TRBJ1-1, with D uncertain. This sequence was found in a woman aged 60-70 years with acute or convalescent COVID-19. CDR3 amino acids: CATSRDRLNTEAFF. CDR3 nucleotides: TGTGCCACCAGCAGAGATCGGTTGAACACTGAAGCTTTCTTT.